This entry describes one TCR beta chain. What it binds is unknown. Collection of blood occurred at baseline, at cycle 4 day 1, and at cycle 7 day 1. The data originate from a study of OX40 agonist ivuxolimab in advanced cancers. Looking at the study overall: Participants, approximately 80% male, averaged roughly 60 years of age, ranging from roughly 23 to 90. Study-level points and caveats: The average count of expanded clones was higher among CD8+ T cells than among CD4+. In the 0.1-3.0 mg/kg groups, partial responders showed among the lowest expansion.

V dropped 6 bases and J dropped 2; count of bases not matched to a gene: 3. The CDR3 is 14 residues long. The germline V gene encodes CDR1 LNHDA and CDR2 SQIVND (reference sequence). The assay was immunoSEQ multiplex PCR, and TCRdb's table has in-frame clones only and misses some. The profile covers under 80,000 clones, with more than 80% appearing a single time and less than 2.5% taken by the ten largest. This specimen was CD4+ or CD8+ T cells sorted from blood, taken in a trial of the OX40 agonist ivuxolimab. The chain has TRBV19 and TRBJ2-7; 11 bases are a match to TRBD1. The sequence came from an adult with an advanced solid tumor such as melanoma, head and neck, liver or kidney cancer. This chain's CDR3 is CASSPGQGAYEQYF. CDR3 nucleotides: TGTGCCAGTAGCCCGGGACAGGGGGCCTACGAGCAGTACTTC.